A single T cell receptor (beta chain) is shown here with its context. This record comes from a study of T cell changes during pregnancy in multiple sclerosis. The protocol was immunoSEQ multiplex PCR, while the TCRdb copy is restricted to in-frame clones and leaves out a portion. The sample includes over 65,000 clones, approximately 89% of them seen just once. CDR1 SGHTA and CDR2 FQGNSA come from the germline V gene. The CDR3 consists of 14 residues. Trimming removed 6 bases from V and 6 bases from J; junction bases left unmatched: 6. The chain is built from TRBV7-2 and TRBJ2-1; 9 bases are shared with TRBD2. The TCR was taken from a female donor with multiple sclerosis, enrolled in a pregnancy study. The source material was peripheral blood, sampled in the first trimester of pregnancy. Here the CDR3 reads CASRGGGAGNEQFF. The CDR3 DNA sequence: TGTGCCAGCAGGGGCGGGGGGGCCGGCAATGAGCAGTTCTTC.